This paragraph covers one TCR beta chain sequence. Clones were read by immunoSEQ multiplex PCR, and TCRdb kept only the in-frame ones, dropping some. The sample gives approximately 100,000 clones, approximately 90% of which show up once; around 17% is in the top ten. The CDR3 runs 14 residues. The V and J ends lost 0 bases and 1 base respectively, with 6 bases between them. Germline CDR1 and CDR2: MGHRA and YSYEKL. This sample was included in a study of control samples from healthy donors and cancer patients. The chain links TRBV4-1 to TRBJ1-1; D unresolved. This clonotype originated in a woman aged 45-65 years in good health. Sequenced material: blood. CDR3 DNA: TGCGCCAGCAGCCAAGAAGGCCCGAACACTGAAGCTTTCTTT. This sequence encodes CASSQEGPNTEAFF.